This TCR beta chain is drawn from a study of cytomegalovirus exposure and HLA in healthy donors. The CDR3 contains 12 residues. Germline CDR1 is GTSNPN and CDR2 is SVGIG (reference sequence). Trimming removed 4 bases from V and 12 bases from J; junction bases left unmatched: 11. The PCR contained 60 Vbeta and 13 Jbeta primers. TCRdb's copy holds only in-frame clones and misses some; the assay was immunoSEQ multiplex PCR. The table for this sample gives approximately 50,000 clones. Study results and caveats: In a later analysis, a genetic analysis reported fewer productive-TCR N-insertions in an Asian-associated ancestry cluster than the cohort average. Within an earlier analysis, most TCR beta V segments proved productive either about 90% or about 30% of the time. In a later analysis, V- and J-gene trimming of beta chains associated with a DCLRE1C missense variant, replicated independently.

A note on this clone: What it binds is unknown.

The TCR was taken from a female donor in good health and CMV-seronegative. Source material: PBMCs. The V gene is TRBV30, the J gene TRBJ1-1; 7 bases are a match to TRBD1. CDR3: CAWIGGGHPPFF. In nucleotides, the CDR3 is TGTGCCTGGATAGGAGGGGGCCACCCGCCTTTCTTT.